The 5 T cell receptor beta chains in this list originate from one sample, sequenced in a study of blood T cell repertoires in COVID-19. The assay was immunoSEQ multiplex PCR, and TCRdb's table has in-frame clones only and misses some. The sample has roughly 250,000 clones, 87% seen once. The sample was PBMCs or T cells enriched from blood (not recorded which). These receptors were collected from a young woman with acute COVID-19.

This chain connects TRBV6-5 to TRBJ2-1, with D maybe TRBD1 (6 bases). The V gene's germline CDR1 is MNHEY and CDR2 SVGAGI. CDR3 length equals 13 residues. The V and J ends lost 6 bases and 2 bases respectively, with 8 bases between them. CDR3 nucleotide sequence: TGTGCCAGCAGCGGACAGCCCTACAATGAGCAGTTCTTC. Translation: CASSGQPYNEQFF.

As DNA, the CDR3 is TGCGCCAGCAGCTTGGGGCAGGGGGGCAACACCGGGGAGCTGTTTTTT. Amino acid sequence: CASSLGQGGNTGELFF. V usage is TRBV5-1 and J usage is TRBJ2-2; tentative D call: TRBD1 (7 bases). This CDR3 region has 16 residues. V lost 0 bases and J lost 2, with 11 bases in between. CDR1 and CDR2 (germline): SGHRS, YFSETQ.

The chain is built from TRBV5-1 and TRBJ2-5; D ambiguous. The length of the CDR3 is 17 residues. V gave up 0 bases and J gave up 5 bases, with 20 bases separating them. The germline gives CDR1 SGHRS, CDR2 YFSETQ. The CDR3 nucleotides read TGCGCCAGCAGCTTGGAATTTCGGGTAAAAGTTCTGGAGACCCAGTACTTC. This codes for CASSLEFRVKVLETQYF. Combining the CDR3 with reference TRBV5-1 and TRBJ2-5 gives the whole variable domain KAGVTQTPRYLIKTRGQQVTLSCSPISGHRSVSWYQQTPGQGLQFLFEYFSETQRNKGNFPGRFSGRQFSNSRSEMNVSTLELGDSALYLCASSLEFRVKVLETQYFGPGTRLLVL.

The chain recombines TRBV7-9 with TRBJ2-3; TRBD2 aligns across 13 bases. The ends lost 2 bases at V and 4 bases at J; junction bases unmatched: 6. The germline V gene encodes CDR1 SEHNR and CDR2 FQNEAQ (reference sequence). There are 17 residues in the CDR3. The CDR3 coding sequence is TGTGCCAGCAGCTTACAACTAGCGGGGGGGGCACCAGATACGCAGTATTTT. Its translation is CASSLQLAGGAPDTQYF.

The rearrangement links TRBV27 to TRBJ2-1; 9 bases map to TRBD2. Germline-derived CDR1 and CDR2 are MNHEY and SMNVEV (reference sequence). The J segment lost 0 bases and the V segment lost 4 bases, leaving 7 bases of the junction unmatched. The CDR3 is 17 residues long. CDR3 sequence reads: CASSSTLAGSSYNEQFF. CDR3 in DNA: TGTGCCAGCAGTTCGACACTAGCGGGTAGCTCCTACAATGAGCAGTTCTTC.